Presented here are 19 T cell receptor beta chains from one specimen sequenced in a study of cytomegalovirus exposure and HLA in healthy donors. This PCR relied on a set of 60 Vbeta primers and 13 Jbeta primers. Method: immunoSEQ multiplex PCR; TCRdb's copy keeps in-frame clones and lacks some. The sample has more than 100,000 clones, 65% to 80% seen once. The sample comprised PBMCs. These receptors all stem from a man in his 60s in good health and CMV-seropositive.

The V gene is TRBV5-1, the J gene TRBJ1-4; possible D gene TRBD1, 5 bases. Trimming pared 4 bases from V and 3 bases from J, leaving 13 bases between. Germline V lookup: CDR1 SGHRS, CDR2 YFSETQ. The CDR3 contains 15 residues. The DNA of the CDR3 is TGCGCCAGCAGCCCGGAGGGGACGCCTAATGAAAAACTGTTTTTT. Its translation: CASSPEGTPNEKLFF.

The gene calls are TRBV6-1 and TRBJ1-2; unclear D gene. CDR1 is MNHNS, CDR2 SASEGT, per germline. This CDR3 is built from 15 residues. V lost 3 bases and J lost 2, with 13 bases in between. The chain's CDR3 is CASSDINSSNYGYTF. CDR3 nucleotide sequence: TGTGCCAGCAGTGACATCAACTCATCCAACTATGGCTACACCTTC.

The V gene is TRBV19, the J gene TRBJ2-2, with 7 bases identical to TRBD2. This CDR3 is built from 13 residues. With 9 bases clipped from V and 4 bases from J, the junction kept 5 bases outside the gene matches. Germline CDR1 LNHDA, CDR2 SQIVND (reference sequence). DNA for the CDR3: TGTGCCAGCCGAGGACTAGGCACCGGGGAGCTGTTTTTT. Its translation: CASRGLGTGELFF.

CDR3 sequence (DNA): TGTGCCAGCAGCTCCGCCGGGACAGGGAACTACGAGCAGTACTTC. Its translation is CASSSAGTGNYEQYF. This sequence joins TRBV7-9 and TRBJ2-7, with TRBD1 matching 9 bases. The CDR3 totals 15 residues. Trimming removed 4 bases from V and 3 bases from J; junction bases left unmatched: 7. In germline, CDR1 is SEHNR, CDR2 FQNEAQ (reference sequence).

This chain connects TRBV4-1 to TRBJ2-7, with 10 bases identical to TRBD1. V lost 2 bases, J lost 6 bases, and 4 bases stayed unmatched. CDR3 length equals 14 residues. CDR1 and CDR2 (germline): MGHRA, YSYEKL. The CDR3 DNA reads TGCGCCAGCAGCCAAAGACAGGGGGCGGCCGAGCAGTACTTC. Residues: CASSQRQGAAEQYF.

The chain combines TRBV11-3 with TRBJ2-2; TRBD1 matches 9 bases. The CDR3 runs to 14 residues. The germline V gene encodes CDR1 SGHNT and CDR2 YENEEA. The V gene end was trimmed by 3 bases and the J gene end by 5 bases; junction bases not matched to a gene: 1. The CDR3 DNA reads TGTGCCAGCAGCTTCGGACAGGGGACCGGGGAGCTGTTTTTT. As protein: CASSFGQGTGELFF. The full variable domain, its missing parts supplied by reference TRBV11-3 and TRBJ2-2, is EAGVVQSPRYKIIEKKQPVAFWCNPISGHNTLYWYLQNLGQGPELLIRYENEEAVDDSQLPKDRFSAERLKGVDSTLKIQPAELGDSAVYLCASSFGQGTGELFFGEGSRLTVL.

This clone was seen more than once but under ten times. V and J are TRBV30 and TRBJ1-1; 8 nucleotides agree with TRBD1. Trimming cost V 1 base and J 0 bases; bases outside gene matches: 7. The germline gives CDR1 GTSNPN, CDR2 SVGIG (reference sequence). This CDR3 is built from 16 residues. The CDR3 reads CAWSARTGKMNTEAFF. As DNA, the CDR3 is TGTGCCTGGAGTGCCAGGACAGGGAAGATGAACACTGAAGCTTTCTTT. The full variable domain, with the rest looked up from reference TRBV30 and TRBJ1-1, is SQTIHQWPATLVQPVGSPLSLECTVEGTSNPNLYWYRQAAGRGLQLLFYSVGIGQISSEVPQNLSASRPQDRQFILSSKKLLLSDSGFYLCAWSARTGKMNTEAFFGQGTRLTVV.

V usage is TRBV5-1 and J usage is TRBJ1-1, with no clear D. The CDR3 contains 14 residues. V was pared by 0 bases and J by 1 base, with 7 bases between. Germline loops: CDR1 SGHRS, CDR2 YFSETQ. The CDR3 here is CASSLALSNTEAFF. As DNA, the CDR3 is TGCGCCAGCAGCTTGGCACTCTCGAACACTGAAGCTTTCTTT.

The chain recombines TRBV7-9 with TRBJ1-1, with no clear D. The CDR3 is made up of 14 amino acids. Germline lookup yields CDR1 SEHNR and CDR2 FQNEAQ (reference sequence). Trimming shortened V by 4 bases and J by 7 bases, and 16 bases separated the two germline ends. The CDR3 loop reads CASSSEYTSGEAFF. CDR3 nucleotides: TGTGCCAGCAGCTCAGAGTACACCAGCGGTGAAGCTTTCTTT.

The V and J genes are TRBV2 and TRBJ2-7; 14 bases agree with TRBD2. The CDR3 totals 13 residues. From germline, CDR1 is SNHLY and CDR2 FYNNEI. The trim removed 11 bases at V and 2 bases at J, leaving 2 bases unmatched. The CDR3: CAGTSGGTYEQYF. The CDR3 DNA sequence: TGTGCCGGGACTAGCGGGGGCACCTACGAGCAGTACTTC.

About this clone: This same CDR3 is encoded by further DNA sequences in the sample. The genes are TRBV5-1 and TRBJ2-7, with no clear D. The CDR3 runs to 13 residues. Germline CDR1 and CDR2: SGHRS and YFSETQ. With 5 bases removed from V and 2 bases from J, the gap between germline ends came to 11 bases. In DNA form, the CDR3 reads TGCGCCAGCAGTCTAGGCCCAGCCTACGAGCAGTACTTC. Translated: CASSLGPAYEQYF.

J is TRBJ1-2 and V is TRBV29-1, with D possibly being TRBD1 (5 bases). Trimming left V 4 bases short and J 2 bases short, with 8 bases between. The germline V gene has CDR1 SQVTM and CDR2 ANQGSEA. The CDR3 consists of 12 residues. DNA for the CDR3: TGCAGCGTTGGGGCAGGGAACTATGGCTACACCTTC. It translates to CSVGAGNYGYTF.

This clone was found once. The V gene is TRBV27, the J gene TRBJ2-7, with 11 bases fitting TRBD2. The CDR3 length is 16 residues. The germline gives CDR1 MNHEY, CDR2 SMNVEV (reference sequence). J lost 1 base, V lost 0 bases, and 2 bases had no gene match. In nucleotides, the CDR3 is TGTGCCAGCAGTTTATCGCTAGCGGGAGGATCCTACGAGCAGTACTTC. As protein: CASSLSLAGGSYEQYF.

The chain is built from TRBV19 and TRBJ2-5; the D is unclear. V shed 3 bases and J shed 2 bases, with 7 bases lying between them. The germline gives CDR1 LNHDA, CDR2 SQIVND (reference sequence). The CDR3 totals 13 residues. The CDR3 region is CASSIRLQETQYF. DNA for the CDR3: TGTGCCAGTAGTATTAGACTTCAAGAGACCCAGTACTTC. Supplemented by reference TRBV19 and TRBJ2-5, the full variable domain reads DGGITQSPKYLFRKEGQNVTLSCEQNLNHDAMYWYRQDPGQGLRLIYYSQIVNDFQKGDIAEGYSVSREKKESFPLTVTSAQKNPTAFYLCASSIRLQETQYFGPGTRLLVL.

For the CDR3, the DNA is TGTGCCAGCAGCTTAGGGGGGACTAGCGGGAGGGGAGAGACCCAGTACTTC. Translation: CASSLGGTSGRGETQYF. This rearrangement joins TRBV11-2 to TRBJ2-5; 16 positions match TRBD2. Germline V gives CDR1 SGHAT, CDR2 FQNNGV. This CDR3 comprises 17 residues. V lost 1 base, J lost 4 bases, and 3 bases stayed unmatched.

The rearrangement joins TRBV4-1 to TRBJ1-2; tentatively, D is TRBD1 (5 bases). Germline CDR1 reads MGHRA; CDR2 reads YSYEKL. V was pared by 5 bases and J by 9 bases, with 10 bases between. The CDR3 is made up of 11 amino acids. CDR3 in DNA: TGCGCCAGCAGCAGAGACAGTAGCTACACCTTC. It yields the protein CASSRDSSYTF.

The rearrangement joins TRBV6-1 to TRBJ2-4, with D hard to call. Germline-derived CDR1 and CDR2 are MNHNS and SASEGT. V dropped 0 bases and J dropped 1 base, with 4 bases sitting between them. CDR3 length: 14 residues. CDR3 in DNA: TGTGCCAGCAGTGAAGCGGGCGCCAAAAACATTCAGTACTTC. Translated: CASSEAGAKNIQYF.

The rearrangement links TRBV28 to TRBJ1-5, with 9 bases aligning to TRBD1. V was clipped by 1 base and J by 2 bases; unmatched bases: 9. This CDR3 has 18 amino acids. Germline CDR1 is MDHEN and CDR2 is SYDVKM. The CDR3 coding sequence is TGTGCCAGCAGTTTATCCCCCGGACAGGGGATTGGCAATCAGCCCCAGCATTTT. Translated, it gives CASSLSPGQGIGNQPQHF.

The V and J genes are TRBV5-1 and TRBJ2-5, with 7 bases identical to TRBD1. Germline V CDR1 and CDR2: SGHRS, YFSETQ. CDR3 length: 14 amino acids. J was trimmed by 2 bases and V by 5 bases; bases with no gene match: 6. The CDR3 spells CASSAGTAQETQYF. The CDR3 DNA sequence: TGCGCCAGCAGTGCCGGGACAGCGCAAGAGACCCAGTACTTC. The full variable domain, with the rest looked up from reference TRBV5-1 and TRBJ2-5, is KAGVTQTPRYLIKTRGQQVTLSCSPISGHRSVSWYQQTPGQGLQFLFEYFSETQRNKGNFPGRFSGRQFSNSRSEMNVSTLELGDSALYLCASSAGTAQETQYFGPGTRLLVL.